The present T cell receptor (beta chain) was sequenced within a study of T cells in localized non-small cell lung cancer. General study findings and limits: Density of T cells in blood, when higher, went with longer overall survival. The highest T cell clonality was in uninvolved adjacent lung, above tumor. Investigators sequenced only a single tumor region, leaving heterogeneity possible. Median roughly 57 top-100 tumor clones were shared with paired adjacent lung.

Details on this clone: What it binds is not known.

Assay used: immunoSEQ multiplex PCR; TCRdb lists only in-frame clones, some missing. Of about 23,000 clones in the sample, approximately 90% were seen once. V was clipped by 0 bases and J by 0 bases, with 7 bases between them. Germline V gene data show CDR1 as SGDLS and CDR2 as YYNGEE. CDR3 length equals 14 residues. The sample in question was peripheral blood, obtained before any cancer treatment. The receptor comes from a woman between 35 and 75 years old with stage I lung adenocarcinoma. This chain joins TRBV9 and TRBJ2-7; D is uncertain. DNA of the CDR3: TGTGCCAGCAGCGTAGCCCCTAGCTCCTACGAGCAGTACTTC. Translating it yields CASSVAPSSYEQYF.